This entry features one T cell receptor beta chain sequence. What it binds is unknown. The data belong to a study of T cell repertoires in cytomegalovirus infection. Study overall: From public TCR beta signatures came an indication of both CMV infection and matching HLA type. Study results and limitations: The ex vivo response was dominated by HLA-C-restricted CMV-specific TCR beta clonotypes. Summed public TCR beta family frequency identified CMV carriers bearing the relevant HLA.

The junction had 9 bases not matched to a gene; V was cut back by 4 bases and J by 10 bases. This CDR3 has 15 amino acids. CDR1 is SGHTA, CDR2 FQGNSA, per germline. Via MiXCR, TCRdb re-called the reads, giving one row per CDR3 protein. The table records 150,000 to 190,000 distinct CDR3 sequences, 20% to 25% of them present only once. Sample: PBMCs. The receptor was derived from a human donor in good health (CMV status not recorded). Some clones in this sample may be carry-over from other donors' samples. The chain has TRBV7-2 and TRBJ1-6; 8 positions agree with TRBD1. The CDR3 nucleotides read TGTGCCAGCAGCTCAACAGGGGGAAGGGGCTCACCCCTCCACTTT. Translated: CASSSTGGRGSPLHF.